This is a list of T cell receptor beta chains from one sample in a study of OX40 agonist ivuxolimab in advanced cancers. TCRdb's table, derived via immunoSEQ multiplex PCR, lists solely in-frame clones and lacks some. The sample contains fewer than 70,000 clones, approximately 82% of which appear only once. This specimen was CD4+ or CD8+ T cells sorted from blood, taken in a trial of the OX40 agonist ivuxolimab. These receptors originate from an adult with an advanced solid tumor such as melanoma, head and neck, liver or kidney cancer. CDR3s include the opening cysteine and the closing phenylalanine or tryptophan. A D gene is named only where the DNA matches it firmly. Clone size is shown for a subset of rows, as once, few, many or a class of expanded clone.

TRBD2	TRBV2	.	TRBJ2-1	TGTGCCAGCAGGATAAGGGCTAGCGGGAGTTCAGATGAGCAGTTCTTC	CASRIRASGSSDEQFF
.	TRBV7-2	.	TRBJ2-4	TGTGCCAGCAGCGCCCCTAGTACCAAAAACATTCAGTACTTC	CASSAPSTKNIQYF
.	TRBV5-5	.	TRBJ2-7	TGTGCCAGCAGCCCCTGGACACAATACGAGCAGTACTTC	CASSPWTQYEQYF
TRBD2	TRBV7-3	.	TRBJ2-1	TGTGCCAGCAGCCGGACTAGCGGGAGGCAGTTCTTC	CASSRTSGRQFF
TRBD1	TRBV5-1	.	TRBJ1-4	TGCGCCAGCAGCCCGGACGGGACAGGTTATAATAATGAAAAACTGTTTTTT	CASSPDGTGYNNEKLFF
TRBD1	TRBV19	once	TRBJ1-5	TGTGCCAGTACGGACAGGGGAAATTTAGCCCAGCATTTT	CASTDRGNLAQHF
TRBD1	TRBV19	.	TRBJ2-2	TGTGCCAGTAGTTCCGACAGGGCCTGGGGAGCCGGGGAGCTGTTTTTT	CASSSDRAWGAGELFF
TRBD2	TRBV2	.	TRBJ2-5	TGTGCCAGACAACCTTCTGGCGGGGGAGAGACCCAGTACTTC	CARQPSGGGETQYF
TRBD2	TRBV6-6	.	TRBJ2-3	TGTGCCAGCAGTTCTCAGCGGGGGAGCACAGATACGCAGTATTTT	CASSSQRGSTDTQYF
.	TRBV10-3	few	TRBJ1-3	TGTGCCATCAAGGGGAACTCTGGAAACACCATATATTTT	CAIKGNSGNTIYF
.	TRBV18	.	TRBJ1-1	TGTGCCAGCTCACCCCTAGGAGCAGGGCGGCAGGGGACTGAAGCTTTCTTT	CASSPLGAGRQGTEAFF
TRBD2	TRBV28	.	TRBJ2-1	TGTGCCAGCAGTCCCCAGACTAGCGCAAGTGAGCAGTTCTTC	CASSPQTSASEQFF
TRBD1	TRBV11-2	once	TRBJ2-1	TGTGCCAGCAGCACAGACAGGGTTGTCAATGAGCAGTTCTTC	CASSTDRVVNEQFF
TRBD1	TRBV6-7	.	TRBJ1-2	TGTGCCAGCAGTTACATGGCTGCAGGGGGCAACTATGGCTACACCTTC	CASSYMAAGGNYGYTF
.	TRBV2	.	TRBJ2-3	TGTGCCAGCAGCGCCGAAACTGCTTTCACAGATACGCAGTATTTT	CASSAETAFTDTQYF
.	TRBV9	.	TRBJ1-5	TGTGCCAGCAGCAAGGACAATCAGCCCCAGCATTTT	CASSKDNQPQHF
.	TRBV7-9	.	TRBJ1-1	TGTGCCAGCAGCTTAATGGATGGCGGTTCGGGCACTGAAGCTTTCTTT	CASSLMDGGSGTEAFF
.	TRBV28	.	TRBJ1-4	TGTGCCAGCGCAGCGGAGGCGGCAACTAATGAAAAACTGTTTTTT	CASAAEAATNEKLFF
TRBD1	TRBV28	.	TRBJ1-5	TGTGCCAGCAGTCTACTCCTGACAGGGCGTAATCAGCCCCAGCATTTT	CASSLLLTGRNQPQHF
TRBD1	TRBV27	once	TRBJ1-4	TGTGCCAGCAGTTTACCGCGACCGGGACAGGGCGGAAAACTGTTTTTT	CASSLPRPGQGGKLFF
TRBD2	TRBV2	.	TRBJ2-5	TGTGCCAGCAGTGTCCATACTAGCGGTGGAGAGGCCCAGTACTTC	CASSVHTSGGEAQYF
.	TRBV19	.	TRBJ1-1	TGTGCCAGTAGTGCACTAGGGGGTGAGGGGACTGAAGCTTTCTTT	CASSALGGEGTEAFF
.	TRBV4-2	.	TRBJ2-7	TGTGCCAGCAGCCCGTTAGACAGAGTCAACGAGCAGTACTTC	CASSPLDRVNEQYF
.	TRBV18	.	TRBJ2-3	TGTGCCAGCTCACCTGGCGGGTCAGATACGCAGTATTTT	CASSPGGSDTQYF
.	TRBV11-2	.	TRBJ2-1	TGTGCCAGCAGCCCCGTGGCTTTCTTCAATGAGCAGTTCTTC	CASSPVAFFNEQFF
.	TRBV15	.	TRBJ1-1	TGTGCCACCAGCAGAGATGTTGTGAGGGAAGCTTTCTTT	CATSRDVVREAFF
.	TRBV21-1	.	TRBJ2-7	TGTGCCAGCAGCAAAGATACCAGTAGTACCTACGAGCAGTACTTC	CASSKDTSSTYEQYF
.	TRBV5-1	.	TRBJ2-2	TGCGCCAGCAGCCCGATGATTAACACCGGGGAGCTGTTTTTT	CASSPMINTGELFF
.	TRBV28	.	TRBJ1-2	TGTGCCAGCAGCTTAGGAACTTATGGCTACACCTTC	CASSLGTYGYTF
.	TRBV28	.	TRBJ2-7	TGTGCCAGCAGCACCCGCCTCGGGGTCTACGAGCAGTACTTC	CASSTRLGVYEQYF
TRBD1	TRBV7-9	.	TRBJ1-5	TGTGCCAGCAGCGCCAGAGGTGACAGGGAGGGAAATCAGCCCCAGCATTTT	CASSARGDREGNQPQHF
.	TRBV5-1	.	TRBJ2-2	TGCGCCAGCAGCTCTGGGGGGCAGATCACCGGGGAGCTGTTTTTT	CASSSGGQITGELFF
TRBD1	TRBV5-4	many	TRBJ1-2	TGTGCCAGCAGCTGGGACAGGGGGCCCTACACCTTC	CASSWDRGPYTF
.	TRBV11-2	.	TRBJ2-3	TGTGCCAGCAGCTTAGCGCGACGAGGGGCAAGGAGAAGCACAGATACGCAGTATTTT	CASSLARRGARRSTDTQYF